The clone carrying this T cell receptor (beta chain) was observed at least ten times. The data were obtained in a study of T-cell reconstitution after alpha-beta-depleted transplantation in children. V was clipped by 0 bases and J by 0 bases; unmatched bases: 14. CDR1 and CDR2 (germline): DFQATT, SNEGSKA (reference sequence). CDR3 length: 19 residues. Unique molecular identifiers featured in how the TCRbeta library was prepared. One entry per CDR3 protein, called by TCRdb with MiXCR from the PCR reads. The table lists 190,000 or so distinct CDR3 sequences, roughly 14% of them singletons, with less than 15% in the top ten.

The receptor comes from a human donor who donated a stem cell graft to a child with acute lymphoblastic leukemia. V usage is TRBV20-1 and J usage is TRBJ2-4; 7 nucleotides align to TRBD1. The specimen was PBMCs from the stem cell graft donor, collected from the stem cell graft. CDR3 residues: CSARDSQETGALAKNIQYF. Written as DNA, the CDR3 is TGCAGTGCTAGAGACTCTCAGGAAACAGGGGCACTAGCCAAAAACATTCAGTACTTC.